The T cell receptor (beta chain) under discussion was sequenced for a study of T-cell reconstitution after alpha-beta-depleted transplantation in children. TCRbeta library construction was performed incorporating unique molecular identifiers. Via MiXCR, TCRdb re-called the PCR reads, giving one row per CDR3 protein. The data contain some 640,000 distinct CDR3 sequences, roughly 15% of them singletons. The sequence came from a human donor who donated a stem cell graft to a child with acute myeloid leukemia. The starting material was PBMCs from the stem cell graft donor, obtained from the stem cell graft.

The CDR3 loop is CASSLEDAVAKNIQYF. The CDR3 DNA sequence: TGTGCCAGCAGCTTAGAAGACGCCGTAGCCAAAAACATTCAGTACTTC. The chain combines TRBV7-2 with TRBJ2-4; D remains ambiguous. The CDR3 contains 16 residues. V gave up 1 base and J gave up 0 bases, with 10 bases separating them. The germline gives CDR1 SGHTA, CDR2 FQGNSA.